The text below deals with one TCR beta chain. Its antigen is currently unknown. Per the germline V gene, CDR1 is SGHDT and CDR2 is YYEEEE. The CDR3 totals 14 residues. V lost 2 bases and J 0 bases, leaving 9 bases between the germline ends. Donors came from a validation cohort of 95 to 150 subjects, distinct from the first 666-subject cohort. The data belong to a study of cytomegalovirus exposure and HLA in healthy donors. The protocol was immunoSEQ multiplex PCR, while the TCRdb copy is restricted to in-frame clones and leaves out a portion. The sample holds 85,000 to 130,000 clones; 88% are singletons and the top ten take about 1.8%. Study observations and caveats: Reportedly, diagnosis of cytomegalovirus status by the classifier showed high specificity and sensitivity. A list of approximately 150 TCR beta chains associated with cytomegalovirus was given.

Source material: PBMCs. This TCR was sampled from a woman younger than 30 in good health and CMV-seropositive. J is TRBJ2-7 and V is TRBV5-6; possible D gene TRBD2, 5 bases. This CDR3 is CASSLSGSSYEQYF. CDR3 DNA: TGTGCCAGCAGCTTATCGGGGAGCTCCTACGAGCAGTACTTC.